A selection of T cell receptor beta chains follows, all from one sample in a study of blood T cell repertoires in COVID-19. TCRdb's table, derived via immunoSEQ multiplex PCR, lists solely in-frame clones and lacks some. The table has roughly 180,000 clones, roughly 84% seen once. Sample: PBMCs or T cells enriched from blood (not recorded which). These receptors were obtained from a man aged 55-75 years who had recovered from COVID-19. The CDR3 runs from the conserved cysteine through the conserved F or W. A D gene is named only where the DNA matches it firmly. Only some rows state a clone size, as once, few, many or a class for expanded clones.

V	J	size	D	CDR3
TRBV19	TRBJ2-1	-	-	CASRTAQTQGEQFF
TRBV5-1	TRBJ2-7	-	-	CASSLDGRGSYEQYF
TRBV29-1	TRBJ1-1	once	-	CSVAPWGENTEAFF
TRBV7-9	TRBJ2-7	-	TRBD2	CASSPSGSLDEQYF
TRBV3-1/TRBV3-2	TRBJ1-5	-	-	CASSQGYDQPQHF
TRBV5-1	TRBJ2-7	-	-	CASSLVQTYEQYF
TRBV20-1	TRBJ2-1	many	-	CSASPYSIIEQFF
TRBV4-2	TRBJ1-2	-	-	CASSRTDPTGLYGYTF
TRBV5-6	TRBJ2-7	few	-	CASSLTFGSQSYEQYF
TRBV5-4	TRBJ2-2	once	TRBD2	CASSPGLAGVGGELFF
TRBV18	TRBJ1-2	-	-	CASSPEQGFYGYTF
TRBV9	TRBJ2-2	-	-	CASSVVHTNTGELFF
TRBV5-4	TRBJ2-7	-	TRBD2	CASSFSSGSRSYEQYF
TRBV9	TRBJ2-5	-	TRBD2	CASSVEPPGLAGETQYF
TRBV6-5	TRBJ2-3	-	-	CARWVTLLMQYF
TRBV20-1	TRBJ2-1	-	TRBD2	CSASELAGGWYEQFF
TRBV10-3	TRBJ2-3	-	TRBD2	CAIGGPAGGTDTQYF
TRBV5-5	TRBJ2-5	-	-	CASSITPGGGRETQYF
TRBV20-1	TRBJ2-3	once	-	CSAPNPDTQYF
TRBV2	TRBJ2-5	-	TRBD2	CSNVGLAGIQETQYF
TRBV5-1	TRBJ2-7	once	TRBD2	CASSSGGSYEQYF
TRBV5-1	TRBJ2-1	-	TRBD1	CASSLTTGGIYNEQFF
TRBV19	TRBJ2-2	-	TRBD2	CASSIRTSGDTGELFF
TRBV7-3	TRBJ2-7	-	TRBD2	CASSSRTSGEQYF
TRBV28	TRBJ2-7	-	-	CASSLVGTQTYEQYF
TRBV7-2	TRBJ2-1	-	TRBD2	CASSPVGGRGSYNEQFF
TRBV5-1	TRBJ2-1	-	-	CASSLIQGSYNEQFF
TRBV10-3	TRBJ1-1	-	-	CAISEREEAFF
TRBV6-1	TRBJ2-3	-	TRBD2	CASSERSAGAADTQYF
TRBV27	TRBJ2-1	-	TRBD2	CASSQAGLGGNEQFF
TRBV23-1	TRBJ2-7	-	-	CASSRTGTPDYEQYF
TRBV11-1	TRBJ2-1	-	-	CASSLAQGRVEEQFF
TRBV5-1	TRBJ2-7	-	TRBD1	CASSLRQAGGEQYF
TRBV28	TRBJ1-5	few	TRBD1	CASSFPDRYQPQHF
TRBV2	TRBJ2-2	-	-	CASTRGVNTGELFF
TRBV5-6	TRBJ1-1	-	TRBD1	CASSLVDRENTEAFF
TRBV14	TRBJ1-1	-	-	CASSPWGVMNTEAFF
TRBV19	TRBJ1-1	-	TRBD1	CASSQGQGGTEAFF
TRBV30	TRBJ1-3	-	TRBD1	CAWSPTGGRFGNTIYF
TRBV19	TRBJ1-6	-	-	CATKGTHNSPLHF
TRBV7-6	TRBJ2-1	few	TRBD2	CASSLTSGVSYNEQFF
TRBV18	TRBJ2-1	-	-	CASSNSVSNEQFF
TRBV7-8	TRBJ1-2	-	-	CASSPGQAGYTF
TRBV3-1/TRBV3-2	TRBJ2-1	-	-	CASSQNSGGYNEQFF
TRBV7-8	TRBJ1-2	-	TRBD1	CASSLEEGGLVYGYTF
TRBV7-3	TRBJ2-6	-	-	CASSTSGTLHSGANVLTF
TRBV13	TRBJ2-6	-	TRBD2	CASSFHRGGSGANVLTF
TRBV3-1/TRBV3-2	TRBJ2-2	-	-	CASSQNLLVNTGELFF